These T cell receptor beta chains were read from a single sample in a study of T cells expressing NK-cell markers. Using the 5' RACE reads, TCRdb records one entry per CDR3 protein without DNA. The sample table sets out 550,000 to 600,000 distinct CDR3 sequences. Sequencing input: blood T cells: a sorted CD56 or NKG2C T cell subset, CD4+ or CD8+ T cells, or bulk PBMC T cells (not recorded which). The receptor source for this set is a man aged 18 to 30 in good health. CDR3s include the opening cysteine and the closing phenylalanine or tryptophan.

V gene	J gene	CDR3 protein
TRBV6-2/TRBV6-3	TRBJ1-5	CAIGARSNQPQHF
TRBV10-3	TRBJ2-5	CASGGDRGETQYF
TRBV12-3/TRBV12-4	TRBJ2-1	CASSSSRSSYNEQFF
TRBV25-1	TRBJ1-1	CASNPSAGGGTEAFF
TRBV12-3/TRBV12-4	TRBJ2-7	CASSLGSAGRWDYEQYF
TRBV15	TRBJ1-5	CATSLTWDQPQHF
TRBV12-3/TRBV12-4	TRBJ1-5	CASSGEGNQPQHF
TRBV20-1	TRBJ2-4	CSARAGGEGYF
TRBV20-1	TRBJ1-6	CSASQVTAGGSPLHF
TRBV7-8	TRBJ2-5	CASSPIALVGETQYF
TRBV6-1	TRBJ1-1	CASSENRVWTEAFF
TRBV3-1	TRBJ2-1	CASSQLPAGYNEQFF
TRBV24-1	TRBJ2-1	CATSDLKLGHNNEQFF
TRBV29-1	TRBJ1-2	CSVVTDRWNVGYTF
TRBV12-3/TRBV12-4	TRBJ2-3	CASSQSLRGVGTDTQYF
TRBV10-3	TRBJ2-3	CAISDYPGQYF
TRBV7-3	TRBJ2-2	CASSSGGRGAGELFF
TRBV10-3	TRBJ2-1	CAISESRGYEQFF
TRBV7-8	TRBJ2-1	CASSSVVGIWHEQFF
TRBV6-5	TRBJ1-1	CASSFRTANTEAFF
TRBV4-2	TRBJ2-1	CASSQGLAEHYNEQFF
TRBV11-3	TRBJ1-1	CASSLGPLSTEAFF
TRBV9	TRBJ2-5	CASSVGLADFQETQYF
TRBV3-1	TRBJ2-5	CASRPAGAGVETQYF
TRBV10-3	TRBJ2-5	CAISEGASGLQETQYF
TRBV20-1	TRBJ2-5	CSALLGGPQETQYF
TRBV5-1	TRBJ2-7	CASSWTVTGLAGTYEQYF
TRBV20-1	TRBJ2-3	CSARSASGRGADTQYF
TRBV11-2	TRBJ2-2	CASSLALGTGELFF
TRBV5-1	TRBJ2-2	CASSLGGRTTGELFF
TRBV25-1	TRBJ1-1	CASKDSGMNTEAFF
TRBV10-3	TRBJ2-1	CAISDKRGTSYNEQFF
TRBV6-6	TRBJ1-2	CASRSRLEYGYTF
TRBV12-3/TRBV12-4	TRBJ2-7	CASSLRDRSREQYF
TRBV12-3/TRBV12-4	TRBJ2-6	CASSQTSGSVLVGANVLTF
TRBV5-6	TRBJ1-5	CASSGRTGGNQPQHF
TRBV7-8	TRBJ2-1	CASSLGEVYEQFF
TRBV6-1	TRBJ2-7	CASSPRGAQLVQYF
TRBV4-2	TRBJ1-2	CASSQVVGGDGYTF
TRBV15	TRBJ2-1	CATSRDRPGLNNEQFF
TRBV7-9	TRBJ2-3	CASSQRQGLTDTQYF
TRBV27	TRBJ2-1	CASSLRWTGQSYNEQFF
TRBV19	TRBJ1-3	CASTSPGNTIYF
TRBV7-2	TRBJ2-5	CASSLDPSTAQYF
TRBV10-3	TRBJ2-3	CAISEFSSTDTQYF
TRBV5-6	TRBJ2-2	CASRPRRGNTGELFF
TRBV28	TRBJ1-5	CASRRRGNRGLSNQPQHF
TRBV24-1	TRBJ2-7	CATSDQAGDEQYF
TRBV7-8	TRBJ2-3	CASSSEHQTQYF
TRBV7-9	TRBJ2-2	CASSERQGSGELFF
TRBV12-1	TRBJ2-7	CASSAWDGYYEQYF
TRBV12-3/TRBV12-4	TRBJ1-5	CASSLAGRGRGNQPQHF
TRBV4-2	TRBJ2-2	CASSQVASPNTGELFF
TRBV12-3/TRBV12-4	TRBJ2-5	CASSSPGTGGQETQYF
TRBV10-3	TRBJ2-7	CAIRDPGRSSEQYF
TRBV2	TRBJ2-1	CASSPEEAAYNEQFF